The 14 T cell receptor beta chains below come from one sample, sequenced in a study of T cell responses to AZD1222 COVID-19 vaccine. The protocol was immunoSEQ multiplex PCR, while the TCRdb copy is restricted to in-frame clones and leaves out a portion. The table has about 150,000 clones, approximately 94% seen once. Here the sequenced sample was peripheral blood, taken on day 0 of AZD1222 vaccination. The receptor source for this set is an adult in good health.

This rearrangement joins TRBV28 to TRBJ1-5; 9 bases match TRBD1. With V trimmed by 4 bases and J by 7 bases, 5 bases remained unmatched. The CDR3 sequence is 14 residues long. Germline assignment: CDR1 MDHEN and CDR2 SYDVKM. In DNA, the CDR3 is TGTGCCAGCAGTTATCGGACAGGGGAACAGCCCCAGCATTTT. Amino acid sequence: CASSYRTGEQPQHF.

This rearrangement joins TRBV2 to TRBJ1-1, with D unclear. V dropped 2 bases and J dropped 6 bases, with 4 bases sitting between them. This CDR3 region has 11 residues. Germline lookup yields CDR1 SNHLY and CDR2 FYNNEI. CDR3 residues: CASSERSEAFF. The CDR3 region has the DNA TGTGCCAGCAGTGAAAGGTCTGAAGCTTTCTTT. The whole variable domain, filled in from reference TRBV2 and TRBJ1-1, reads EPEVTQTPSHQVTQMGQEVILRCVPISNHLYFYWYRQILGQKVEFLVSFYNNEISEKSEIFDDQFSVERPDGSNFTLKIRSTKLEDSAMYFCASSERSEAFFGQGTRLTVV.

The chain is built from TRBV7-8 and TRBJ2-1; 8 nucleotides align to TRBD2. J gave up 2 bases and V 2 bases, and 11 bases lay outside the gene matches. Germline V gene lookup returns CDR1 SGHVS and CDR2 FQNEAQ. The CDR3 is 18 amino acids. CDR3 sequence: CASSLYNGGAPTYNEQFF. DNA of the CDR3: TGTGCCAGCAGCTTATACAACGGGGGGGCCCCCACCTACAATGAGCAGTTCTTC.

This sequence joins TRBV29-1 and TRBJ2-1, with TRBD2 identical over 9 bases. The CDR3 loop spans 16 amino acids. V gave up 2 bases and J gave up 8 bases; unmatched junction bases: 13. In germline, CDR1 is SQVTM, CDR2 ANQGSEA. The CDR3 region has the DNA TGCAGCGTTGAAATGTGGGCGGGGGGGCTTTCGGATGAGCAGTTCTTC. Protein sequence: CSVEMWAGGLSDEQFF.

The J gene is TRBJ1-5, the V gene TRBV4-2; D not resolved. Germline lookup yields CDR1 LGHNA and CDR2 YNFKEQ. The length of the CDR3 is 13 residues. The V end lost 0 bases, the J end lost 7 bases, and 7 bases lay between the germline ends. CDR3 nucleotides: TGTGCCAGCAGCCAAGATCAAGGGCAGCCCCAGCATTTT. Its translation is CASSQDQGQPQHF.

This chain links TRBV27 with TRBJ1-3; D gene ambiguous. Germline-derived CDR1 and CDR2 are MNHEY and SMNVEV (reference sequence). The CDR3 contains 14 residues. Trimming removed 3 bases at V and 1 base at J, with 7 bases between. CDR3 amino acids: CASSLDPSGNTIYF. DNA of the CDR3: TGTGCCAGCAGTTTGGACCCGTCTGGAAACACCATATATTTT.

V gene TRBV20-1 combines with J gene TRBJ2-1; D is perhaps TRBD1 (5 bases). V shed 3 bases and J shed 10 bases, with 10 bases lying between them. The germline V gene has CDR1 DFQATT and CDR2 SNEGSKA (reference sequence). The CDR3 runs 11 residues. The CDR3 DNA reads TGCAGTGCTAGCGTGTGGGGCGAGCAGTTCTTC. This sequence encodes CSASVWGEQFF.

The rearrangement links TRBV30 to TRBJ1-5; D not resolved. Germline assignment: CDR1 GTSNPN and CDR2 SVGIG (reference sequence). The ends were cut back, 2 bases at V and 6 bases at J, with 14 bases in the middle. The CDR3 covers 14 residues. The CDR3 coding sequence is TGTGCCTGGAGTCATGGGGTTGAGGTTCAGCCCCAGCATTTT. This encodes CAWSHGVEVQPQHF.

The chain has TRBV7-8 and TRBJ2-1; D might be TRBD1 (5 bases). The CDR3 consists of 14 residues. Trimming took off 6 bases at V and 0 bases at J, with 9 bases between the two ends. Looked up from germline, CDR1 is SGHVS and CDR2 is FQNEAQ. DNA of the CDR3: TGTGCCAGCAGGGACACTTACTCCTACAATGAGCAGTTCTTC. This codes for CASRDTYSYNEQFF.

V is TRBV15 and J is TRBJ1-5; the D is unclear. Trimming took off 0 bases at V and 0 bases at J, with 12 bases between the two ends. This CDR3 is built from 17 residues. Germline loops: CDR1 LNHNV, CDR2 YYDKDF (reference sequence). CDR3 DNA sequence: TGTGCCACCAGCAGAGATACTGGAGACTATAGCAATCAGCCCCAGCATTTT. It specifies CATSRDTGDYSNQPQHF.

The rearrangement joins TRBV5-1 to TRBJ1-2; TRBD1 aligns across 9 bases. The V gene's germline CDR1 is SGHRS and CDR2 YFSETQ. V shed 3 bases, J shed 7 bases, and the junction held 10 bases outside the gene matches. The CDR3 consists of 15 residues. CDR3 DNA sequence: TGCGCCAGCAGCTATAACAGGGGGCGCCCCGCTGGCTACACCTTC. It codes for CASSYNRGRPAGYTF. The whole variable domain, remainder taken from reference TRBV5-1 and TRBJ1-2, is KAGVTQTPRYLIKTRGQQVTLSCSPISGHRSVSWYQQTPGQGLQFLFEYFSETQRNKGNFPGRFSGRQFSNSRSEMNVSTLELGDSALYLCASSYNRGRPAGYTFGSGTRLTVV.

This clone was picked up a small number of times. CDR3 DNA sequence: TGTGCCAGCAGTACAGGGGCCACTGAAGCTTTCTTT. This codes for CASSTGATEAFF. The chain uses TRBV27 and TRBJ1-1, with 7 bases that match TRBD1. Trimming removed 5 bases from V and 4 bases from J; junction bases left unmatched: 1. There are 12 residues in the CDR3. The germline V gene has CDR1 MNHEY and CDR2 SMNVEV (reference sequence).

V is TRBV3-1 (or the pseudogene TRBV3-2) and J is TRBJ1-4; 9 bases are shared with TRBD1. The CDR3 loop spans 16 amino acids. Germline V lookup: CDR1 LGHDT, CDR2 YNNKEL (reference sequence). J lost 4 bases, V lost 4 bases, and 7 bases had no gene match. Here the CDR3 reads CASSPPGTGINEKLFF. The DNA of the CDR3 is TGTGCCAGCAGCCCACCCGGGACAGGGATTAATGAAAAACTGTTTTTT.

The chain combines TRBV6-6 with TRBJ2-5; D may be TRBD2 (5 bases). Germline CDR1 and CDR2: MNHNY and SVGAGI (reference sequence). The CDR3 is 13 amino acids. The V and J ends lost 4 bases and 5 bases respectively, with 11 bases between them. The CDR3 loop is CASSFDPSETQYF. CDR3 DNA sequence: TGTGCCAGCAGTTTCGACCCTAGCGAGACCCAGTACTTC.